This T cell receptor beta chain was obtained from a study of cytomegalovirus exposure and HLA in healthy donors (TCRdb year 2017). Describing the broader study: In an earlier analysis of roughly 590 of the donors, around 300 Gb of sequence data and 120 million or so unique TCR beta sequences from 150 million to 200 million T cells were reported. Along with the approximately 650-subject first cohort, a separate validation cohort of over a hundred different subjects was used. Donor age, sex, ethnicity and CMV serostatus were compiled together with the repertoire data. Of the 300 to 500 genotyped donors, roughly 76% were placed in the genetic ancestry cluster associated with self-reported Caucasian donors. Class I and class II HLA loci were covered by the typing at four-digit resolution. The number of donors typed differed by locus, with roughly 620-630 for A, B, C, DRB1 and DQB1, more than 500 for DQA1, 600 to 610 for DPA1, and roughly 450 for DPB1. Across some 400 genotyped donors of the cohort, an average of approximately 220,000 unique TCR beta nucleotide sequences per donor were sequenced, and roughly 20% of those sequences were non-productive. Genome-wide SNP genotypes for about 65% of the roughly 670 donors were used in a later genetic analysis, which treated that subset as a discovery cohort. An earlier analysis of around 640 of the donors used high-throughput TCR beta sequencing to judge whether each TCR beta V gene segment behaved as functional or pseudogenic. The later analysis used no new phenotypic data to find candidate immune exposures, relying instead on TCR beta sequences and their occurrence across donors. To predict cytomegalovirus infection status, the study combined high-throughput TCR immunosequencing, statistical association of individual TCRs with disease status, and machine learning. All discovery cohort repertoires had been generated using a single sequencing platform. Using immunosequencing, the study profiled T cell repertoires from 550 to 750 subjects and related those repertoires to cytomegalovirus serostatus. An early release covering roughly 640 HLA-typed donors comprised approximately 290 gigabases of sequencing data and 85 million or so unique TCR sequences. The study aimed to test whether cataloging public T cell receptors could reveal signatures of past pathogen exposure. Several DR-DQ haplotypes were treated as single units for association and clustering because of strong linkage in the cohort. A later analysis re-examined previously published TCR beta repertoires from more than 650 donors and added high-resolution HLA genotyping to investigate patterns of TCR occurrence.

The cohort comprised fewer than 700 healthy bone marrow donors. Cohort members were all nominally healthy when sampled, although unrecorded immune exposures were likely present. The donor tested CMV seropositive, placing the donor among the roughly 300 seropositive members of the cohort. Every donor gave a peripheral blood sample, and the peripheral blood mononuclear cells from that sample were used for TCR beta sequencing. Genomic DNA extraction from the blood cell samples was performed with the Qiagen DNeasy Blood Extraction Kit. With regard to this clone: The clone's antigen remains unknown. Base qualities are not recorded, but no much larger clone differs from it by a single base.

Paper-wide results and their limitations: When HLA alleles, especially DR and DQ, strongly co-occurred, TCR associations were difficult to assign to individual alleles. Most TCR sequences were observed very rarely across donors, whereas some public TCRs were present in many individuals. An association between a missense DCLRE1C variant and V-gene and J-gene trimming of TCR beta chains was found in a later genetic analysis and replicated in an independent cohort. Because HLA typing was unavailable for some donors at each locus, only the typed subset was used in association tests. In both the original and validation cohorts, the classifier was reported to diagnose cytomegalovirus status with high specificity and sensitivity. A later analysis found that TCR association rates varied across HLA loci, with DRB1 alleles showing the most associated TCRs and HLA-C alleles the fewest. According to a later genetic analysis, donors in an Asian-associated ancestry cluster had fewer N-insertions in productive TCRs than the approximately 700-donor mean. A further reported finding was that TCR beta sequences accurately predicted the HLA-A and HLA-B alleles for most subjects in the first cohort. In vitro tests confirmed that a few of the cytomegalovirus-associated TCR beta chains recognize cytomegalovirus antigens. In a later analysis, HLA-associated TCR beta chains were found to be more clonally expanded and to have lower generation probabilities than equally common non-associated chains. Most CMV-associated TCR beta chains appeared to be HLA-restricted in a later analysis, and the HLA associations seemed to be driven largely by CMV exposure. For the cohort, immune exposure information was limited to CMV serostatus. A group of highly shared sequence variants was considered likely to be a technical artifact of the sequencing pipeline. At a false discovery rate of 0.05, a later analysis linked fewer than 20,000 TCR beta sequences to specific HLA alleles. It was suggested by the authors that the approach could potentially be generalized to other disease states and immunological phenotypes. A later analysis reported that several top co-occurrence clusters appeared linked to parvovirus B19, influenza, CMV and Epstein-Barr virus. The cohort was sequenced for TCR beta chains only, and without alpha or paired-chain data the features that could be detected were limited. A total of fewer than 200 TCR beta chains were listed by the study as associated with cytomegalovirus. Linkage disequilibrium might explain the correlated functional status among segregating V segments, but an unknown experimental factor could not be ruled out. Because counts were too low, around 17 rarely observed V segments, including chromosome 9 orphons, were left out of the earlier analysis of 587 of the donors. In an earlier analysis of more than 450 of the donors, most TCR beta V segments were observed in productive rearrangements about 90% or about 30% of the time, broadly matching IMGT annotations. The 87-base-pair reads could not distinguish some IMGT-functional V segments, including TRBV6-2 and TRBV6-3, so those segments were excluded. The presence/absence analyses assumed that sequencing depth was roughly uniform across donors, and that assumption may not be true.

V sheds 3 bases and J sheds 4 bases, leaving 13 bases between their ends. The CDR3 holds 14 amino acids from the cysteine to the phenylalanine. Only CDR3 DNA remains: 42 bases, in frame from the first base. Looking up the germline V gene yields CDR1 SGDLS and CDR2 YYNGEE. The receptor library was made with the immunoSEQ multiplex PCR assay. For the multiplex PCR, a mixture combining 60 forward primers for TCR Vbeta segments and 13 reverse primers for TCR Jbeta segments was used. A multiplex PCR assay on genomic DNA amplified the CDR3 region of rearranged TCR beta genes. The Illumina HiSeq System was used to sequence the amplified TCR beta libraries as 87-base-pair reads. The authors processed their data as follows. Across the roughly 670 repertoires, a later analysis counted roughly 84 million unique TCR beta chains, roughly 11 million of which were shared by at least two donors. To remove PCR and sequencing errors, raw reads were error-corrected and collapsed into unique sequences using a nearest-neighbor algorithm that merged closely related sequences. V, D and J gene segments were assigned by aligning CDR3 sequences to IMGT reference sequences. Each retained sequence needed at least a six-nucleotide match to both a V gene segment and a J gene segment. A rearrangement was called productive if the CDR3 had no stop codons and remained in frame with V and J, and every other rearrangement was called non-productive. Following IMGT convention, CDR3 was defined as the stretch from the second conserved V-encoded cysteine up to the conserved J-encoded phenylalanine. The earlier analysis of about 500 of the donors excluded sequences that lacked an unambiguous match to a single V gene segment. In an earlier analysis of several hundred of the donors, V segments were called functional above 56.7% productive rearrangements and were called segregating when the between-donor standard deviation exceeded 5%. To diagnose cytomegalovirus status from the catalog of TCR beta chain sequences, a statistical classification framework was built. In a later analysis, V and J genes were assigned by comparing TCR nucleotide sequences against IMGT/GENE-DB human TR gene sequences. Using the TCRdist pipeline, a later analysis assigned CDR3 sequences along with most-parsimonious VDJ recombination scenarios. In a later analysis, each TCR beta chain was defined by its CDR3 amino acid sequence together with its V-gene family, and reads lacking a unique V-gene family were excluded. To address suspected cross-contamination and a sequencing artifact, a later analysis removed a few hundred highly shared, low-generation-probability nucleotide sequences. In a later analysis, a clonal expansion index was calculated for each public chain from normalized within-repertoire ranks of inferred template counts. Generation probabilities in a later analysis came from a VDJ recombination model fitted to out-of-frame rearrangements, and those results were checked against IGoR. In a later analysis, TCR-TCR, TCR-HLA and TCR-CMV co-occurrence was scored with hypergeometric tests, and a repertoire-size bias correction was applied to TCR pairs. In a later analysis, false discovery rates were estimated by permuting HLA or CMV assignments 20 times. A later analysis grouped co-occurring TCRs with DBSCAN, adding TCRdist sequence similarity when clustering within HLA-allele-positive subsets. Repertoires with fewer than 30,000 or more than 120,000 public chains were left out of co-occurrence clustering, as were about five repertoires with anomalous nucleotide sharing. TCRdb obtained this table from immuneACCESS and retained in-frame rearrangements with V and J assigned. These tables miss some clones; where compared with another copy, unresolved V genes account for less than half of the shortfall, and the remainder is unexplained. Clone size and the V and J calls come from that table; the DNA yielded D and trimming. The sample table shows 180,000 or so clones, and approximately 80% are seen once. The ten largest clones represent approximately 1.3% of the sample.

The chain is made from TRBV9 and TRBJ1-1; 6 matching bases give a weak D call of TRBD1. Sequencing was done on a sample of PBMCs. This clonotype was sampled from a girl between 5 and 17 years old in good health and CMV-seropositive. CDR3 protein: CASSAGDGGTEAFF. The DNA reads TGTGCCAGCAGCGCAGGGGACGGAGGCACTGAAGCTTTCTTT. Beyond the CDR3, the reference TRBV9 and TRBJ1-1 genes provide the residues; the full variable domain reads: DSGVTQTPKHLITATGQRVTLRCSPRSGDLSVYWYQQSLDQGLQFLIQYYNGEERAKGNILERFSAQQFPDLHSELNLSSLELGDSALYFCASSAGDGGTEAFFGQGTRLTVV.